This paragraph reports one T cell receptor beta chain. The CDR3 runs to 14 residues. V was pared by 0 bases and J by 6 bases, with 3 bases of the junction left unmatched. The germline CDR1 and CDR2 sequences are SGHNT and YYREEE (reference sequence). Allocation to cohorts depended on clinical history reported by the participants. Clones were read by immunoSEQ multiplex PCR, and TCRdb kept only the in-frame ones, dropping some. The table records roughly 230,000 clones, 80% to 90% of them present only once. This record comes from a study of blood T cell repertoires in COVID-19. The sample taken for sequencing was PBMCs or T cells enriched from blood (not recorded which). The TCR comes from a woman aged 50 to 65 who had been exposed to COVID-19. The chain employs TRBV5-4 and TRBJ1-3; 7 positions agree with TRBD1. The CDR3 coding sequence is TGTGCCAGCAGCTTGGGAGGGGGCGAAAACACCATATATTTT. Protein: CASSLGGGENTIYF.